These 18 T cell receptor beta chains were sequenced from one sample in a study of low-dose radiotherapy and immunotherapy resistance in tumors (dated by TCRdb to 2022 to 2024). First-strand cDNA was synthesized using Superscript III and a set of TRAV- and TRBV-specific primers, so that both TCRalpha and TCRbeta chains were covered. A roughly 20-cycle PCR with Phusion amplified the TCRs, pairing a constant-region primer with the adapter that was attached to the V primers. TCRdb handled the public reads itself, with Q25 trimming in fastp and clone calling in MiXCR, and kept productive beta chains. Rows are combined by CDR3 protein, so each entry shows the most common genes and DNA. The table for this sample lists about 13,000 distinct CDR3 sequences; approximately 70% of them were counted only once. The leading ten clones occupy over 4.5% of the sample. Every receptor here comes from a human donor with advanced metastatic prostate, ovarian, gallbladder or colorectal cancer (not recorded which). This table probably holds off-target reads from a library built for another chain.

This clonotype was counted a single time. This chain uses TRBV27 with TRBJ2-3; TRBD1 agrees at 8 bases. This CDR3 spans 16 amino acids. V dropped 2 bases and J dropped 4; count of bases not matched to a gene: 8. Per germline, CDR1 MNHEY and CDR2 SMNVEV (reference sequence). The CDR3: CASSLLRTGRSDTQYF. CDR3 bases: TGTGCCAGCAGTTTACTCAGGACAGGGCGGTCAGATACGCAGTATTTT.

This clonotype has a handful of counts. V usage is TRBV28 and J usage is TRBJ2-2; 9 bases are shared with TRBD1. Germline V gene lookup returns CDR1 MDHEN and CDR2 SYDVKM. Trimming cost V 5 bases and J 2 bases; bases outside gene matches: 6. The CDR3 has 16 residues. The CDR3 region is CASSPWDRENTGELFF. The CDR3 nucleotides are TGTGCCAGCAGTCCCTGGGACAGGGAAAACACCGGGGAGCTGTTTTTT.

This clonotype has a handful of counts. CDR3 coding DNA: TGTGCCAGCAGTTACTCGACAGAGTCGGTCACCTTC. This translates into CASSYSTESVTF. The V gene is TRBV6-5, the J gene TRBJ1-2; tentatively, D is TRBD1 (5 bases). Germline V gene sequence: CDR1 MNHEY, CDR2 SVGAGI. The germline V and J ends were trimmed by 0 bases and 13 bases, with 12 bases remaining between them. CDR3 length equals 12 residues.

This sequence joins TRBV29-1 and TRBJ2-2, with D unresolved. Germline V lookup: CDR1 SQVTM, CDR2 ANQGSEA. CDR3 length equals 15 residues. Trimming took off 4 bases at V and 0 bases at J, with 12 bases between the two ends. CDR3 sequence (DNA): TGCAGCGTTGTCCCCAGCTTCCCGAACACCGGGGAGCTGTTTTTT. Its protein product is CSVVPSFPNTGELFF.

This chain uses TRBV12-3 or TRBV12-4 with TRBJ2-5, with D uncertain. V was clipped by 6 bases and J by 4 bases, with 6 bases between them. This CDR3 has 11 residues. CDR3 DNA: TGTGCCAGCAGACAGATAGAGACCCAGTACTTC. Protein product: CASRQIETQYF.

V usage is TRBV5-3 and J usage is TRBJ1-2; D might be TRBD1 (5 bases). TRBV5-3 is flagged as an ORF with uncertain function. CDR3 size: 14 residues. Trimming removed 8 bases from V and 5 bases from J, with 19 bases in between. CDR3 in DNA: TGTGCCAGCAGACAAAAGACAGACCAGTATGGCTACACCTTC. Protein product: CASRQKTDQYGYTF.

V usage is TRBV6-4 and J usage is TRBJ2-5; D could derive from TRBD1 or TRBD2 (5 bases each). Germline V gene lookup returns CDR1 MRHNA and CDR2 SNTAGT. The germline V and J ends were trimmed by 6 bases and 5 bases, with 19 bases remaining between them. The CDR3 covers 15 residues. For the CDR3, the DNA is TGTGCCAGCAGCCCGACAGTCGGGGCCGGGGAGACCCAGTACTTC. Amino acid sequence: CASSPTVGAGETQYF.

The sample holds one count of this clonotype. The chain combines TRBV28 with TRBJ2-7; D gene uncertain. V was trimmed by 9 bases and J by 0 bases, leaving 12 bases between them. This CDR3 is built from 13 residues. Germline V gene sequence: CDR1 MDHEN, CDR2 SYDVKM. DNA for the CDR3: TGTGCCAGTGCCCCGGGTATCTCCTACGAGCAGTACTTC. It is translated as CASAPGISYEQYF.

The gene calls are TRBV4-1 and TRBJ2-5, with D unresolved. Germline lookup yields CDR1 MGHRA and CDR2 YSYEKL. The CDR3 has 14 residues. V dropped 1 base and J dropped 5 bases, with 11 bases sitting between them. CDR3 sequence (DNA): TGCGCCAGCAGCCAAGGCCGGCTGTGGGAGACCCAGTACTTC. This encodes CASSQGRLWETQYF.

V gene TRBV7-8 combines with J gene TRBJ2-5, with a possible D match to TRBD2 (5 bases). V lost 4 bases to trimming and J lost 2 bases, with 17 bases between them. Per the germline V gene, CDR1 is SGHVS and CDR2 is FQNEAQ. The CDR3 consists of 16 residues. The CDR3 DNA follows: TGTGCCAGCAGCTGGCTAGCTGTGAGGAGGCAAGAGACCCAGTACTTC. Amino acid sequence: CASSWLAVRRQETQYF.

This clonotype has only one observation. The V call is TRBV9, the J call TRBJ2-1, with D possibly being TRBD1 (5 bases). V lost 0 bases and J 2 bases, leaving 9 bases between the germline ends. The V gene's germline CDR1 is SGDLS and CDR2 YYNGEE. The CDR3 consists of 15 residues. CDR3 sequence: CASSVEGHTYNEQFF. The CDR3 DNA follows: TGTGCCAGCAGCGTAGAAGGACATACCTACAATGAGCAGTTCTTC.

This clonotype showed up just a few times. The V and J genes are TRBV6-4 and TRBJ2-5; D is unclear. The CDR3 extends over 12 amino acids. The V gene lost 7 bases and the J gene lost 2 bases, with 8 bases spanning the gap. From germline, CDR1 is MRHNA and CDR2 SNTAGT. The CDR3 loop reads CASKGRQETQYF. CDR3 coding DNA: TGTGCCAGCAAGGGAAGGCAAGAGACCCAGTACTTC.

The J gene is TRBJ1-6, the V gene TRBV9; perhaps TRBD1 as D (5 bases). Germline-derived CDR1 and CDR2 are SGDLS and YYNGEE. The CDR3 sequence is 13 residues long. V shed 7 bases and J shed 10 bases, with 15 bases lying between them. The CDR3 DNA is TGTGCCAGCGGCCCCAGGGAGGGGTCACCCCTCCACTTT. Translation: CASGPREGSPLHF.

This clonotype was counted only a few times. This chain links TRBV7-9 with TRBJ2-1; D is possibly TRBD2 (5 bases). This CDR3 contains 14 residues. CDR1 and CDR2 (germline): SEHNR, FQNEAQ (reference sequence). V dropped 5 bases and J dropped 1 base, with 9 bases sitting between them. For the CDR3, the DNA is TGTGCCAGCAGCAGAGCGGTTTCCTACAATGAGCAGTTCTTC. Its protein product is CASSRAVSYNEQFF.

DNA for the CDR3: TGCAGCGGCGGTCCCGGGACTAATGAAAAACTGTTTTTT. It is translated as CSGGPGTNEKLFF. The gene calls are TRBV29-1 and TRBJ1-4, with no clear D. Trimming took off 7 bases at V and 2 bases at J, with 11 bases between the two ends. This CDR3 is built from 13 residues. Germline assignment: CDR1 SQVTM and CDR2 ANQGSEA. Full variable domain (missing parts from reference TRBV29-1 and TRBJ1-4): SAVISQKPSRDICQRGTSLTIQCQVDSQVTMMFWYRQQPGQSLTLIATANQGSEATYESGFVIDKFPISRPNLTFSTLTVSNMSPEDSSIYLCSGGPGTNEKLFFGSGTQLSVL.

The J gene is TRBJ2-6, the V gene TRBV11-3; D gene ambiguous. Germline CDR1 SGHNT, CDR2 YENEEA. Trimming took 2 bases from V and 0 from J, leaving 2 bases between them. This CDR3 is 14 amino acids long. The CDR3, as DNA: TGTGCCAGCAGCTTAACCTCTGGGGCCAACGTCCTGACTTTC. It yields the protein CASSLTSGANVLTF.

V gene TRBV3-1 combines with J gene TRBJ2-7; D perhaps matches TRBD1 (6 bases). CDR1 and CDR2 from the germline V gene are LGHDT and YNNKEL (reference sequence). With 0 bases removed from V and 11 bases from J, the gap between germline ends came to 14 bases. The CDR3 length is 13 residues. CDR3 sequence reads: CASSQDLQQGKYF. CDR3 sequence (DNA): TGTGCCAGCAGCCAAGATCTCCAACAGGGCAAGTACTTC.

This chain uses TRBV5-5 with TRBJ2-7; weak D call: TRBD1 (6 bases). The CDR3 extends over 15 amino acids. V was pared by 2 bases and J by 0 bases, with 12 bases between. Germline loops: CDR1 SGHKS, CDR2 YYEKEE (reference sequence). CDR3 nucleotides: TGTGCCAGCAGCTTCCACCGGGACACCTCCTACGAGCAGTACTTC. As protein: CASSFHRDTSYEQYF. Variable domain in full (rest from reference TRBV5-5 and TRBJ2-7): DAGVTQSPTHLIKTRGQQVTLRCSPISGHKSVSWYQQVLGQGPQFIFQYYEKEERGRGNFPDRFSARQFPNYSSELNVNALLLGDSALYLCASSFHRDTSYEQYFGPGTRLTVT.